A single sample gave rise to the 5 T cell receptor beta chains below, sequenced in a study of CD8 T cells in ankylosing spondylitis. From the 5' RACE reads, TCRdb called clonotypes with MiXCR, one entry per CDR3 protein. The sample includes about 190,000 distinct CDR3 sequences, 10% to 15% of them seen just once. The sample comprised blood, either unsorted or a sorted T cell fraction (not recorded which). These receptors were collected from a female donor with ankylosing spondylitis or in good health (not recorded which).

This clonotype was seen ten or more times. The chain has TRBV5-1 and TRBJ2-5; no reliable D call. V was trimmed by 1 base and J by 2 bases, leaving 3 bases between them. From germline, CDR1 is SGHRS and CDR2 YFSETQ. This CDR3 has 12 amino acids. CDR3 nucleotides: TGCGCCAGCAGCTTGACTCAAGAGACCCAGTACTTC. Translated: CASSLTQETQYF.

This clonotype was seen ten or more times. The chain couples TRBV12-3 or TRBV12-4 to TRBJ1-3; D is undetermined. V was clipped by 5 bases and J by 4 bases, with 15 bases between them. CDR3 length equals 15 residues. CDR3 sequence (DNA): TGTGCCAGCAGTCCGCCGGACCGGCGAGGAAACACCATATATTTT. This codes for CASSPPDRRGNTIYF.

The J gene is TRBJ1-5, the V gene TRBV21-1. TRBV21-1 is designated a pseudogene. The CDR3 runs 14 residues. Here the CDR3 DNA reads TGTGCCAGCAGCAAAGAGGTAGGGTATCAGCCCCAGCATTTT. Its translation: CASSKEVGYQPQHF.

Remarks on this clonotype: One end of the junction does not line up with germline, which may come from a read error. V usage is TRBV12-3 or TRBV12-4 and J usage is TRBJ2-5; D remains ambiguous. CDR3 length equals 13 residues. CDR3 coding DNA: TGTACCAGCAGTTTAGCCGAGGAGGAGACCCAGTACTTC. It is translated as CTSSLAEEETQYF.

This clonotype was seen at least ten times. V usage is TRBV3-1 and J usage is TRBJ2-5, with D possibly matching TRBD2 (5 bases). CDR3 size: 15 residues. Trimming stripped 1 base from V and 3 bases from J, with 12 bases between. Germline lookup yields CDR1 LGHDT and CDR2 YNNKEL (reference sequence). The chain's CDR3 is CASSQGRTLEETQYF. CDR3 nucleotide sequence: TGTGCCAGCAGCCAAGGACGGACTCTAGAAGAGACCCAGTACTTC.